This T cell receptor (beta chain) was sequenced in a study of T cells in Graves' hyperthyroidism and ophthalmopathy. Amplification targeted TCR beta CDR3 regions from RNA transcripts. HTBI primers were used for first-round RT-PCR of the TCR CDR3. Each CDR3 protein gets one entry after TCRdb re-called the multiplex PCR reads with MiXCR. The sample has almost 250,000 distinct CDR3 sequences, roughly 22% seen once. This clonotype came up many times. Germline CDR1 and CDR2: MNHNS and SASEGT. This CDR3 comprises 15 residues. The V segment lost 2 bases and the J segment 6 bases; nucleotides outside the gene matches: 2.

Sequences were obtained from blood. The rearrangement links TRBV6-1 to TRBJ2-1; 12 bases agree with TRBD1. This sequence was found in a woman aged 40 to 49 with Graves' ophthalmopathy. The CDR3 region has the DNA TGTGCCAGCAGTGAAATGGGACAGGGGGCCAATGAGCAGTTCTTC. Protein product: CASSEMGQGANEQFF.